This T cell receptor (beta chain) was recovered during a study of T cells in Graves' hyperthyroidism and ophthalmopathy. Whole-study context: Peripheral blood draws took place at initial diagnosis, ahead of any treatment.

The CDR3 is 12 amino acids. Germline CDR1 DFQATT, CDR2 SNEGSKA (reference sequence). The V end was cut by 3 bases, the J end by 4 bases, with 8 bases between. The study excluded patients with uncontrolled infection, other autoimmune disease, pregnancy or lactation. The TCR beta CDR3 regions underwent amplification using RNA transcripts as the source. The study used the HTBI primer set for a first-round RT-PCR of the TCR CDR3. TCRdb re-called the multiplex PCR reads through MiXCR, storing one row per CDR3 protein. The sample yields some 370,000 distinct CDR3 sequences, around an eighth seen once. This clonotype was detected many times.

The chain employs TRBV20-1 and TRBJ2-3; TRBD1 might be the D (6 bases). The TCR sequence derives from a man aged 45-65 years with Graves' ophthalmopathy. Sequences were obtained from blood. The CDR3 region has the DNA TGCAGTGCTAGGGGGGCCGCAGATACGCAGTATTTT. This gives the protein CSARGAADTQYF.